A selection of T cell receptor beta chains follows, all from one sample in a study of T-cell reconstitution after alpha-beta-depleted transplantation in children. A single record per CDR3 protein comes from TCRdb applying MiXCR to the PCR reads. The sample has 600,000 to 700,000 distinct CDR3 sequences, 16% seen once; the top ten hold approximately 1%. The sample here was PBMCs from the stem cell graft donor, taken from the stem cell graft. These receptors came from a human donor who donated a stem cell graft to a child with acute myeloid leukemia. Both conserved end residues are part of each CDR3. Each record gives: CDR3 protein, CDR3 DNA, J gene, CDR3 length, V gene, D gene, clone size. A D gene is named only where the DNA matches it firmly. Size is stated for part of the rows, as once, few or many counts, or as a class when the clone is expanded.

CASSLGAGGKNEQFF | TGTGCCAGCAGTTTAGGGGCAGGGGGCAAGAATGAGCAGTTCTTC | TRBJ2-1 | 15 | TRBV12-3/TRBV12-4 | TRBD1 | few
CASSQERDRHYEQYF | TGCGCCAGCAGCCAAGAGCGGGACCGTCACTACGAGCAGTACTTC | TRBJ2-7 | 15 | TRBV4-3 | NA | many
CASSLAANTAYEQYF | TGCGCCAGCAGCTTGGCAGCCAATACTGCCTACGAGCAGTACTTC | TRBJ2-7 | 15 | TRBV5-1 | NA | few
CASCWVNGNEQYF | TGTGCCAGCTGCTGGGTAAACGGGAACGAGCAGTACTTC | TRBJ2-7 | 13 | TRBV7-2 | NA | few
CASSQDLAGGLYGELFF | TGCGCCAGCAGCCAAGATCTTGCGGGGGGACTTTACGGGGAGCTGTTTTTT | TRBJ2-2 | 17 | TRBV4-3 | TRBD2 | NA
CASSDQGGPTGEQYF | TGCGCCAGCAGCGACCAAGGCGGGCCAACAGGGGAGCAGTACTTC | TRBJ2-7 | 15 | TRBV5-1 | NA | many
CASSARDTSYEQYF | TGTGCCAGCAGCGCCCGGGACACGTCCTACGAGCAGTACTTC | TRBJ2-7 | 14 | TRBV7-9 | NA | NA
CSARAGGYTDTQNF | TGCAGTGCTCGAGCGGGGGGGTACACAGATACGCAGAATTTT | TRBJ2-3 | 14 | TRBV20-1 | TRBD2 | NA
CASSLPGRANTEAFF | TGTGCCAGCAGCCTACCGGGACGTGCAAACACTGAAGCTTTCTTT | TRBJ1-1 | 15 | TRBV12-3/TRBV12-4 | NA | many
CASRRGTGYGYTF | TGTGCCAGCAGGCGGGGAACGGGCTATGGCTACACCTTC | TRBJ1-2 | 13 | TRBV27 | NA | NA